This T cell receptor (beta chain) came from a study of cytomegalovirus exposure and HLA in healthy donors. The PCR ran on 60 Vbeta and 13 Jbeta primers. TCRdb's table, derived via immunoSEQ multiplex PCR, lists solely in-frame clones and lacks some. The sample records 150,000 to 200,000 clones, around four fifths being singletons. Each of the donors was a healthy bone marrow donor. Trimming stripped 4 bases from V and 6 bases from J, with 22 bases between. The CDR3 sequence is 16 residues long. Germline-derived CDR1 and CDR2 are SGHRS and YFSETQ. Sequenced input: PBMCs. This TCR was sampled from a woman aged 25 to 39 in good health and CMV-seronegative. The genes are TRBV5-1 and TRBJ1-2, with D unclear. The CDR3 sequence is CASSQLISRDSHGYTF. CDR3 coding DNA: TGCGCCAGCAGCCAATTAATTTCTCGCGATAGCCATGGCTACACCTTC. Full variable domain (outside the CDR3, taken from reference TRBV5-1 and TRBJ1-2): KAGVTQTPRYLIKTRGQQVTLSCSPISGHRSVSWYQQTPGQGLQFLFEYFSETQRNKGNFPGRFSGRQFSNSRSEMNVSTLELGDSALYLCASSQLISRDSHGYTFGSGTRLTVV.